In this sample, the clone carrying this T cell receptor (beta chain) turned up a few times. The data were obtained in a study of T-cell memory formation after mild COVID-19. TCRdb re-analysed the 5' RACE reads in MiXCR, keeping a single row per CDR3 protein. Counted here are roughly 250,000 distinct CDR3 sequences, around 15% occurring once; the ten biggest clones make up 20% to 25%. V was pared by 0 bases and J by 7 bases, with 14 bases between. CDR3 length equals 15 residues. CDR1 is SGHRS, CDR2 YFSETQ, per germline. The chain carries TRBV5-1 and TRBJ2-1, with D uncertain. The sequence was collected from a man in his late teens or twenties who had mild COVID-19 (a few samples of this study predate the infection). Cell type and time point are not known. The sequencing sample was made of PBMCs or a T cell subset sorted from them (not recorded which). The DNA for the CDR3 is TGCGCCAGCAGCTTGGTGACCCCCCTTGAGAATGAGCAGTTCTTC. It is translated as CASSLVTPLENEQFF. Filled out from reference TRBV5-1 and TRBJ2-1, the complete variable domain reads KAGVTQTPRYLIKTRGQQVTLSCSPISGHRSVSWYQQTPGQGLQFLFEYFSETQRNKGNFPGRFSGRQFSNSRSEMNVSTLELGDSALYLCASSLVTPLENEQFFGPGTRLTVL.